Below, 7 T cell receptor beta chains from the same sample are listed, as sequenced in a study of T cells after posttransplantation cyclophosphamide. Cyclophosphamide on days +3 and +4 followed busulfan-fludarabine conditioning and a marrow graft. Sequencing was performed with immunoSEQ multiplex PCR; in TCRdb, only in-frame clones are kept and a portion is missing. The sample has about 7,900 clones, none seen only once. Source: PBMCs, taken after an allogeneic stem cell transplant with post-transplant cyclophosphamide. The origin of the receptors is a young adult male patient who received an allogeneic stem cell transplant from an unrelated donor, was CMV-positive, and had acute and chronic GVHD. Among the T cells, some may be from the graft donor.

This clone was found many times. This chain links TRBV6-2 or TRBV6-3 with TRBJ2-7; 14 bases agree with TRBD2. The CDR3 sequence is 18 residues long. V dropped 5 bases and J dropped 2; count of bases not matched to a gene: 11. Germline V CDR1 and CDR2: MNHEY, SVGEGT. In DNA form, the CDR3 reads TGTGCCAGCAGTCGCCAGCCGGGACTAGCGGGGGACCCCTACGAGCAGTACTTC. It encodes CASSRQPGLAGDPYEQYF.

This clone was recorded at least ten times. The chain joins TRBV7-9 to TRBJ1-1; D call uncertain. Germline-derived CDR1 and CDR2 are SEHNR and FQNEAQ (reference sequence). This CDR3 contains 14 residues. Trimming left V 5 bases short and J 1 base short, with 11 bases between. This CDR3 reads CASSPPQGNTEAFF. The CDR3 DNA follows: TGTGCCAGCAGCCCTCCGCAAGGGAACACTGAAGCTTTCTTT.

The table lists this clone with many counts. In nucleotides, the CDR3 is TGTGCCAGCAGCGTAGTCGGGGGATCCTACAATGAGCAGTTCTTC. This translates into CASSVVGGSYNEQFF. The chain combines TRBV9 with TRBJ2-1, with D maybe TRBD2 (6 bases). The germline gives CDR1 SGDLS, CDR2 YYNGEE. Trimming took off 0 bases at V and 1 base at J, with 8 bases between the two ends. The CDR3 is 15 residues long. Combining the CDR3 with reference TRBV9 and TRBJ2-1 gives the whole variable domain DSGVTQTPKHLITATGQRVTLRCSPRSGDLSVYWYQQSLDQGLQFLIQYYNGEERAKGNILERFSAQQFPDLHSELNLSSLELGDSALYFCASSVVGGSYNEQFFGPGTRLTVL.

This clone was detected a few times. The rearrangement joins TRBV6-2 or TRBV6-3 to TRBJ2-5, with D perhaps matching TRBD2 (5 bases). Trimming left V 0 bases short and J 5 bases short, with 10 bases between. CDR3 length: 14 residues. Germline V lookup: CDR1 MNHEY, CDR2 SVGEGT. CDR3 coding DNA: TGTGCCAGCAGTTACTCGCTAAGCGGTGAGACCCAGTACTTC. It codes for CASSYSLSGETQYF.

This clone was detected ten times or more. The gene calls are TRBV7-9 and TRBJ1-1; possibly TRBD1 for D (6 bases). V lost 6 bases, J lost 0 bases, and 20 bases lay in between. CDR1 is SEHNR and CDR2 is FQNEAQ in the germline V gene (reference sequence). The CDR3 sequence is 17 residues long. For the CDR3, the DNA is TGTGCCAGCAGGGGAACAGGGAGGTCGCGTTTGAACACTGAAGCTTTCTTT. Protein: CASRGTGRSRLNTEAFF.

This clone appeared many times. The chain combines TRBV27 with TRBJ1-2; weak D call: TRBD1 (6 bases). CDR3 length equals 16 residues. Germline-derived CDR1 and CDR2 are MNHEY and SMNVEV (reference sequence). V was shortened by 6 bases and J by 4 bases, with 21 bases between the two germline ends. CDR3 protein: CASRTSWAGEGYGYTF. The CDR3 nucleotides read TGTGCCAGCAGAACTAGTTGGGCAGGGGAGGGCTATGGCTACACCTTC.

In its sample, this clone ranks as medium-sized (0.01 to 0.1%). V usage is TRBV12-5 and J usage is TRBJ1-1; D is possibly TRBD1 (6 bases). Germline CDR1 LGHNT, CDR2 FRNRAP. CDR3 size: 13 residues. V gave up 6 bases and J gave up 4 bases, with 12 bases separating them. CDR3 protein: CASGLTRGTEAFF. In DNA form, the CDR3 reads TGTGCTAGTGGACTTACCAGGGGCACTGAAGCTTTCTTT.